This T cell receptor (beta chain) stems from a study of blood T cells in healthy people across ages. Overall study context: Template-switching capture recovered about one barcoded beta molecule per two T cells.

The V gene end was trimmed by 3 bases and the J gene end by 5 bases; junction bases not matched to a gene: 1. The CDR3 runs to 14 residues. In germline, CDR1 is LGHDT, CDR2 YNNKEL (reference sequence). Sample donors were healthy Caucasian individuals that came from Russia, aged 6 to 90. Alongside a J-beta primer mix, a sample-barcoded 5' primer served in a second PCR lasting about 7 to 12 cycles. TCRdb called the 5' RACE reads again in MiXCR, with one record for every CDR3 protein. The data hold more than 1.4 million distinct CDR3 sequences, with roughly 45% observed a single time. The specimen sequenced was blood. The sequence was collected from a woman younger than 30 in good health. J is TRBJ2-3 and V is TRBV3-1; 11 bases match TRBD2. This chain's CDR3 is CASSQGLAVDTQYF. Here the CDR3 DNA reads TGTGCCAGCAGCCAGGGACTAGCGGTAGATACGCAGTATTTT.